This T cell receptor beta chain was documented in a study of human T cells and chemical hapten exposure. Time point of the sample: pre-sensitization, week 0. Documented treatment: therapeutic diphenylcyclopropenone sensitization with weekly scalp DPC. Total RNA extraction was carried out from unfractionated whole blood. Whole-study findings and limits: More PT1 expanded TCRs went with higher patch test scores.

TCRdb independently ran MiXCR on the RACE reads; one entry per CDR3 protein. The sample consists of approximately 400,000 distinct CDR3 sequences, 5% to 6.5% of them appearing once. This CDR3 has 18 amino acids. CDR1 is SGHVS, CDR2 FNYEAQ, per germline. The V segment lost 5 bases and the J segment 0 bases; nucleotides outside the gene matches: 9. This clonotype has a count of ten or more. Its antigen is not identified. The V call is TRBV7-6, the J call TRBJ2-6, with 8 bases identical to TRBD1. Sequencing used whole blood, obtained in connection with sensitization to the hapten diphenylcyclopropenone (DPC). This TCR came from a woman aged 50 to 65 with alopecia areata. Some clones in this sample may be carry-over from other donors' samples. CDR3 in DNA: TGTGCCAGCAGCCCACGGGACAGGACCTTCTCTGGGGCCAACGTCCTGACTTTC. Its protein product is CASSPRDRTFSGANVLTF. The full variable domain, in which reference TRBV7-6 and TRBJ2-6 provide the parts outside the CDR3, is GAGVSQSPRYKVTKRGQDVALRCDPISGHVSLYWYRQALGQGPEFLTYFNYEAQQDKSGLPNDRFSAERPEGSISTLTIQRTEQRDSAMYRCASSPRDRTFSGANVLTFGAGSRLTVL.